The 19 T cell receptor beta chains given below trace back to one sample, sequenced in a study of blood T cells in healthy people across ages (dated by TCRdb to about 2015). The library relied on 5' RACE. TCRdb records Illumina HiSeq 2500 as the sequencer. The second PCR ran for roughly 7 to 11 cycles and used a J-beta primer mix along with a sample-barcoded 5' primer. TCRdb reprocessing: public reads trimmed at Q25 with fastp, clones called with MiXCR, in-frame beta chains kept. Merged by CDR3 protein, the rows form single entries marked with the most common genes and DNA. The sample data list about 800,000 distinct CDR3 sequences, and 58% of these were observed just once. The ten largest account for roughly 20% of the sample. The sample was blood. All receptors come from a man aged 30 to 45 in good health.

This chain links TRBV10-3 with TRBJ2-4, with D maybe TRBD1 (6 bases). The J call may be incorrect, as the DNA end agrees better with TRBJ2-7. The CDR3 spans 14 residues. Germline V lookup: CDR1 ENHRY, CDR2 SYGVKD. CDR3 in DNA: TGTGCCATCAGCCCAAGACAGGAGAACTACGAGCAGTACTTC. Translating it yields CAISPRQENYEQYF.

The chain couples TRBV11-2 to TRBJ2-5, with D tentatively TRBD1 or TRBD2 (6 bases each). The DNA end is more similar to TRBJ2-7, so the J call may be wrong. The CDR3 is made up of 16 amino acids. From germline, CDR1 is SGHAT and CDR2 FQNNGV. CDR3 residues: CASSIRTGTLTYEQYF. The CDR3 DNA reads as TGTGCCAGCAGTATAAGAACAGGGACTCTGACCTACGAGCAGTACTTC.

The chain links TRBV4-2 to TRBJ2-1; D remains unclear. V was clipped by 4 bases and J by 7 bases, with 14 bases between them. CDR1 and CDR2 from the germline V gene are LGHNA and YNFKEQ. The CDR3 is made up of 14 amino acids. Here the CDR3 DNA reads TGTGCCAGCAGCCCCCGACCAGTAGGGAATGAGCAGTTCTTC. It specifies CASSPRPVGNEQFF.

This clonotype was detected only a few times. The chain recombines TRBV20-1 with TRBJ1-6; 7 bases match TRBD1. This CDR3 has 14 residues. Germline CDR1 DFQATT, CDR2 SNEGSKA (reference sequence). With V trimmed by 3 bases and J by 8 bases, 7 bases remained unmatched. CDR3 amino acids: CSASRRDSDSPLHF. DNA of the CDR3: TGCAGTGCTAGTCGAAGGGACAGCGATTCACCCCTCCACTTT.

The rearrangement links TRBV6-2 or TRBV6-3 to TRBJ2-3; 9 bases agree with TRBD2. Germline assignment: CDR1 MNHEY and CDR2 SVGEGT. The trim removed 6 bases at V and 3 bases at J, leaving 16 bases unmatched. There are 18 residues in the CDR3. The CDR3 nucleotides read TGTGCCAGCAGCTCCCGCGGGAGGGCGGCCTCTACTACAGATACGCAGTATTTT. This encodes CASSSRGRAASTTDTQYF.

The chain carries TRBV5-1 and TRBJ2-3; 12 bases match TRBD2. V lost 3 bases to trimming and J lost 6 bases; unmatched junction nucleotides: 11. Germline CDR1 SGHRS, CDR2 YFSETQ. CDR3 length equals 17 residues. CDR3 sequence: CASSYLAGGPGGDTQYF. Written as DNA, the CDR3 is TGCGCCAGCAGCTACCTAGCGGGGGGGCCAGGTGGGGATACGCAGTATTTT.

The V gene is TRBV11-2, the J gene TRBJ2-7; 8 positions match TRBD2. The germline gives CDR1 SGHAT, CDR2 FQNNGV. The V gene end was trimmed by 3 bases and the J gene end by 3 bases; junction bases not matched to a gene: 10. The length of the CDR3 is 16 residues. In DNA, the CDR3 is TGTGCCAGCAGCTTTTTCTCAGGACTAGCCCTCTACGAGCAGTACTTC. As protein: CASSFFSGLALYEQYF. Full variable domain (remainder filled in from reference TRBV11-2 and TRBJ2-7): EAGVAQSPRYKIIEKRQSVAFWCNPISGHATLYWYQQILGQGPKLLIQFQNNGVVDDSQLPKDRFSAERLKGVDSTLKIQPAKLEDSAVYLCASSFFSGLALYEQYFGPGTRLTVT.

The chain is built from TRBV27 and TRBJ2-7, with 8 bases matching TRBD1. Germline V gene lookup returns CDR1 MNHEY and CDR2 SMNVEV (reference sequence). Trimming took 3 bases from V and 2 from J; bases not matched to a gene: 6. CDR3 length: 15 amino acids. In DNA, the CDR3 is TGTGCCAGCAGTTTCGCGGGGACAGGTCCCTACGAGCAGTACTTC. It specifies CASSFAGTGPYEQYF.

The chain combines TRBV10-3 with TRBJ2-1; D gene uncertain. The CDR3 is 12 amino acids. Trimming left V 8 bases short and J 8 bases short, with 13 bases between. CDR1 is ENHRY, CDR2 SYGVKD, per germline. The CDR3 nucleotides read TGTGCCATCGGGTCTAAGTGCCATGAGCAGTTCTTC. It specifies CAIGSKCHEQFF.

V gene TRBV29-1 combines with J gene TRBJ2-7, with 10 bases matching TRBD1. The CDR3 has 14 residues. CDR1 and CDR2 (germline): SQVTM, ANQGSEA. V was clipped by 7 bases and J by 6 bases; unmatched bases: 12. The CDR3 region has the DNA TGCAGCGCCGGCCGAGGGACAGGGGCTCGCGAGCAGTACTTC. Its protein is CSAGRGTGAREQYF.

The chain carries TRBV20-1 and TRBJ1-1; D not resolved. Deletions cut 3 bases from V and 1 base from J, with 15 bases between. The CDR3 has 15 amino acids. Germline-derived CDR1 and CDR2 are DFQATT and SNEGSKA (reference sequence). CDR3 nucleotides: TGCAGTGCTAGTGACCGAGGACGGTGGAACACTGAAGCTTTCTTT. It specifies CSASDRGRWNTEAFF.

The rearrangement uses TRBV29-1 and TRBJ2-7; 7 bases line up with TRBD2. The V gene end was trimmed by 4 bases and the J gene end by 2 bases; junction bases not matched to a gene: 5. This CDR3 spans 13 amino acids. Germline CDR1 reads SQVTM; CDR2 reads ANQGSEA. This chain's CDR3 is CSVGGEGTYEQYF. In DNA, the CDR3 is TGCAGCGTTGGGGGGGAGGGTACCTACGAGCAGTACTTC.

CDR3 nucleotides: TGCAGTGCCCGGACTGAGAGCTCCTACGAGCAGTACTTC. Protein product: CSARTESSYEQYF. The J gene is TRBJ2-7, the V gene TRBV20-1; a possible D gene is TRBD2 (5 bases). Germline V lookup: CDR1 DFQATT, CDR2 SNEGSKA (reference sequence). Trimming cost V 6 bases and J 0 bases, with 12 bases left between them. The CDR3 covers 13 residues.

This chain uses TRBV3-1 with TRBJ1-5; D may be TRBD1 (6 bases). Germline CDR1 is LGHDT and CDR2 is YNNKEL (reference sequence). This CDR3 region has 12 residues. The V end was cut by 3 bases, the J end by 7 bases, with 7 bases between. CDR3 coding DNA: TGTGCCAGCAGCCACCAGGGGCAGCCCCAGCATTTT. Amino acids: CASSHQGQPQHF.

This clonotype was observed a few times. The rearrangement joins TRBV7-2 to TRBJ1-2; TRBD1 matches 8 bases. The CDR3 has 14 residues. J was trimmed by 4 bases and V by 5 bases; bases with no gene match: 6. CDR1 SGHTA and CDR2 FQGNSA come from the germline V gene. In DNA, the CDR3 is TGTGCCAGCAGCAACAGACAGGGGCCCTATGGCTACACCTTC. It is translated as CASSNRQGPYGYTF.

This chain connects TRBV29-1 to TRBJ2-3, with TRBD1 as a possible D gene (6 bases). Germline V gene lookup returns CDR1 SQVTM and CDR2 ANQGSEA. This CDR3 spans 12 amino acids. The ends were cut back, 7 bases at V and 14 bases at J, with 22 bases in the middle. CDR3 nucleotides: TGCAGCGCGGAACAAGGGGGTCTAAGGTCGTATTTT. Amino acids: CSAEQGGLRSYF.

The chain joins TRBV6-5 to TRBJ2-5; D call uncertain. The J call may not be correct, given that the DNA end is closer to TRBJ2-7. CDR3 length equals 15 residues. Germline V gene data show CDR1 as MNHEY and CDR2 as SVGAGI. CDR3 sequence reads: CASSYSRQFSYEQYF. In DNA, the CDR3 is TGTGCCAGCAGTTACTCGAGGCAGTTTTCCTACGAGCAGTACTTC.

The chain uses TRBV11-2 and TRBJ1-5, with 8 bases aligning to TRBD1. CDR3 length: 13 residues. Germline V gene sequence: CDR1 SGHAT, CDR2 FQNNGV. Unmatched junction bases numbered 3, after V lost 5 bases and J lost 6 bases. CDR3 amino acids: CASSTDRAQPQHF. CDR3 in DNA: TGTGCCAGCAGCACGGACAGGGCTCAGCCCCAGCATTTT.

The J gene is TRBJ1-1, the V gene TRBV5-1, with D possibly TRBD1 on 5 matching bases. V lost 4 bases to trimming and J lost 4 bases, with 14 bases between them. The length of the CDR3 is 14 residues. CDR1 is SGHRS, CDR2 YFSETQ, per germline. The CDR3 DNA is TGCGCCAGCAGCCCTTCGACAGCGGCCACTGAAGCTTTCTTT. This codes for CASSPSTAATEAFF.